This TCR beta chain is from a study of blood T cell repertoires in COVID-19. Study-level information: Both acute and convalescent COVID-19 samples were obtained from the United States, Italy and Spain.

This table comes from immunoSEQ multiplex PCR, and its TCRdb copy is limited to in-frame clones, with some not included. The sample has around 500,000 clones; 75% to 90% are singletons. CDR3 size: 15 residues. V lost 5 bases, J lost 2 bases, and 15 bases lay in between. Germline V CDR1 and CDR2: PRHDT, FYEKMQ (reference sequence). This sequence was found in a human donor in a cohort sampled during active COVID-19. The J gene is TRBJ2-5, the V gene TRBV13; D possibly corresponds to TRBD1 (6 bases). Sequenced sample: peripheral blood. The DNA of the CDR3 is TGTGCCAGCAGCACGACGGAGAGGGGGCAAGAGACCCAGTACTTC. Its translation is CASSTTERGQETQYF.